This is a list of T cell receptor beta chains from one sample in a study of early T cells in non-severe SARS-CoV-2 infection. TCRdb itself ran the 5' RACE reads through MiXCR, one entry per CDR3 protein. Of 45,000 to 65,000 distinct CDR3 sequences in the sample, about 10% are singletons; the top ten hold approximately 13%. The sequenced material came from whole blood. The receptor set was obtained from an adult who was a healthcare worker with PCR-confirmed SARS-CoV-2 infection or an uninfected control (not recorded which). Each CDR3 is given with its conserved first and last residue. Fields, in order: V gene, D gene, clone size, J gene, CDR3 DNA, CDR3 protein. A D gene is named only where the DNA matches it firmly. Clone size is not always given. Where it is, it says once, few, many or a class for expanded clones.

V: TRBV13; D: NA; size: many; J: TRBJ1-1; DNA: TGTGCCAGCAGCTTGGGGGCGGGGACGAACACTGAAGCTTTCTTT; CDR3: CASSLGAGTNTEAFF
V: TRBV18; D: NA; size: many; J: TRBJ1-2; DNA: TGTGCCAGCTCACTAACGCCGGACGGGAGAGAAGGCTACACCTTC; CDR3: CASSLTPDGREGYTF
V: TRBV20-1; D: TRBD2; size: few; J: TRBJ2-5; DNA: TGCAGTGCGCGCCGTAGCGGGACGTACCAAGAGACCCAGTACTTC; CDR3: CSARRSGTYQETQYF
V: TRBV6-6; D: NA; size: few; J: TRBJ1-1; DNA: TGTGCCAGCAGGGGGGCCGAAGCTTTCTTT; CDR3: CASRGAEAFF
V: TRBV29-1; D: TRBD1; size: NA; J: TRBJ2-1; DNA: TGCAGCTTCACCGGGACAGGTATTTACAATGAGCAGTTCTTC; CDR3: CSFTGTGIYNEQFF
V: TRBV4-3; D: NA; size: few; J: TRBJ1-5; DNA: TGCGCCAGCAGCCAAGGGGCAGTAGATCAGCCCCAGCATTTT; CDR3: CASSQGAVDQPQHF
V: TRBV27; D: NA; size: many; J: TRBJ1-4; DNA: TGTGCCACCAGCTCGTTGGGGGGCGGTGGTGAAAAACTGTTTTTT; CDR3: CATSSLGGGGEKLFF
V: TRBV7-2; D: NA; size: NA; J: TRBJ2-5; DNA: TGTGCCAGCAGGTCCAGTGGGGTAGAGACCCAGTACTTC; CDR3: CASRSSGVETQYF
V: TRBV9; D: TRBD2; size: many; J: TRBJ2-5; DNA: TGTGCCAGCAGCGTAGCTGAGGGAGGGCCGGGGGAGACCCAGTACTTC; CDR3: CASSVAEGGPGETQYF
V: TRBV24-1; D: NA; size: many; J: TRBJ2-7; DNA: TGTGCCACCGAAGAGGGGAACGAGCAGTACTTC; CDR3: CATEEGNEQYF
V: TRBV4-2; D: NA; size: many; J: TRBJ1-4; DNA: TGTGCCAGCAGCCCCGGGGGTTTAGGCGAAAAACTGTTTTTT; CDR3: CASSPGGLGEKLFF
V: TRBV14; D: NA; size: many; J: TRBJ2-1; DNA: TGTGCCAGCAGCCAGTACTTCGACAAGTACAATGAGCAGTTCTTC; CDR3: CASSQYFDKYNEQFF
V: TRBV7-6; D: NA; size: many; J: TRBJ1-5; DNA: TGTGCCAGCAGCTCAAACAGAAATCAGCCCCAGCATTTT; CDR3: CASSSNRNQPQHF
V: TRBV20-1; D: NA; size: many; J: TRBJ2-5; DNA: TGCAGTGCTAGTGTGGCCGCAGAAGAGACCCAGTACTTC; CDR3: CSASVAAEETQYF
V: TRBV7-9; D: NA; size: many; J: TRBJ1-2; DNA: TGTGCCAGCAGTTTCCTAGGACACGGACCTAACTATGGCTACACCTTC; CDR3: CASSFLGHGPNYGYTF
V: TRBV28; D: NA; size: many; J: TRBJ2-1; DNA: TGTGCCAGCAGTGAGGGCGTTACAACCTACAATGAGCAGTTCTTC; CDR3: CASSEGVTTYNEQFF
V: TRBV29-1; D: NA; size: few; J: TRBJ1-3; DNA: TGCAGCGTCACGGTATTATCCGGAAACACCATATATTTT; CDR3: CSVTVLSGNTIYF
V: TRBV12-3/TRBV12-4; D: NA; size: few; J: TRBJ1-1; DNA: TGTGCCAGCAGTTCCCTGGGGGGCGGAATCTCTGAAGCTTTCTTT; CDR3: CASSSLGGGISEAFF
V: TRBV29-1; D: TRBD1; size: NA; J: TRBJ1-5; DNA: TGCAGCGTTGAGCTCGCCGGGACAGGGACTTATAGCAATCAGCCCCAGCATTTT; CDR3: CSVELAGTGTYSNQPQHF
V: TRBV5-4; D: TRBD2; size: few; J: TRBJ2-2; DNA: TGTGCCAGCAGCTTGGGCGGGAGGGCCACCGGGGAGCTGTTTTTT; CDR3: CASSLGGRATGELFF
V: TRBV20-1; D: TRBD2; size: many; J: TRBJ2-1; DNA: TGCAGTGCTAGAGAGGATCTAGCGGGAGCTGAGCAGTTCTTC; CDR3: CSAREDLAGAEQFF
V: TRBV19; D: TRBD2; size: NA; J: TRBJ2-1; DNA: TGTGCCAGTAGTATAGTCAGGACTAGCGGGGGTAAGGGGTCCTACAATGAGCAGTTCTTC; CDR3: CASSIVRTSGGKGSYNEQFF
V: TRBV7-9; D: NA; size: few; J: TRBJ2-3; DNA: TGTGCCAGCAGCTTAGCTTGGGTCGAGGGAGGAAAGACAGATACGCAGTATTTT; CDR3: CASSLAWVEGGKTDTQYF
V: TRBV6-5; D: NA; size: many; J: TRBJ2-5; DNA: TGTGCCAGCAGTTCAGGGACGGGAAAGACCCAGTACTTC; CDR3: CASSSGTGKTQYF
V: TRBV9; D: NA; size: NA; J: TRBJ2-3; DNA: TGTGCCAGCAGCGTATCACTCTATGATACGCAGTATTTT; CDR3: CASSVSLYDTQYF
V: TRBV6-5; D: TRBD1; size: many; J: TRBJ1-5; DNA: TGTGCCAGTCAGACAGGGCGGCACCAGCCCCAGCATTTT; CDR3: CASQTGRHQPQHF
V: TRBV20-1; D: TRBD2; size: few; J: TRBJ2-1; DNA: TGCAGTGGGGGACTAGCCCACAATGAGCAGTTCTTC; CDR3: CSGGLAHNEQFF
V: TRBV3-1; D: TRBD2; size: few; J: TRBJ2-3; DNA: TGTGCCAGCAGCCAAGATCGCCTAGCGGGAGGCCCAGATACGCAGTATTTT; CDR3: CASSQDRLAGGPDTQYF
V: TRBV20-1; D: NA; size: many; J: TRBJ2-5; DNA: TGCAGTGCTCGACTTAACGTAGCGGATGATCAAGAGACCCAGTACTTC; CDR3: CSARLNVADDQETQYF
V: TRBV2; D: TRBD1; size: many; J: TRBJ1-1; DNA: TGTGCCAGCAGGAAGACAGGGATGACGCCTGAAGCTTTCTTT; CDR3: CASRKTGMTPEAFF
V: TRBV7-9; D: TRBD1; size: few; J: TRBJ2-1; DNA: TGTGCCAGCAGCTTCGGGACAGTGTACAATGAGCAGTTCTTC; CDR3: CASSFGTVYNEQFF
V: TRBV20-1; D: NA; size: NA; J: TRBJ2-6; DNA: TGCAGTGCTAGCGGCGGCCTTTCTGGGGCCAACGTCCTGACTTTC; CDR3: CSASGGLSGANVLTF
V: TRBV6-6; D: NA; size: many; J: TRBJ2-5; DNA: TGTGCCAGCAGTTATTGGAAAACTCAAGAGACCCAGTACTTC; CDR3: CASSYWKTQETQYF